The 14 T cell receptor beta chains below were found in one sample sequenced in a study of T cell responses to AZD1222 COVID-19 vaccine. Here immunoSEQ multiplex PCR was the method, and the copy in TCRdb shows in-frame clones only, minus some. The table shows roughly 65,000 clones, with 80% to 85% occurring only once. The sequences come from peripheral blood, collected on day 0 of AZD1222 vaccination. The receptors were sampled from an adult in good health.

The J gene is TRBJ2-7, the V gene TRBV3-1 (or the pseudogene TRBV3-2), with 9 bases matching TRBD1. V trimming: 4 bases; J trimming: 2 bases; junction bases outside the gene matches: 0. Germline CDR1 reads LGHDT; CDR2 reads YNNKEL (reference sequence). The CDR3 contains 13 residues. CDR3 loop: CASSRDRAYEQYF. CDR3 bases: TGTGCCAGCAGCCGGGACAGGGCCTACGAGCAGTACTTC.

CDR3 amino acids: CASSLMGESGYTF. The CDR3 bases are TGTGCCAGCAGTTTAATGGGCGAGAGTGGCTACACCTTC. This chain uses TRBV27 with TRBJ1-2; D ambiguous. With 2 bases removed from V and 7 bases from J, the gap between germline ends came to 11 bases. CDR1 and CDR2 (germline): MNHEY, SMNVEV (reference sequence). The length of the CDR3 is 13 residues.

Of note for this clone: Its ends do not fully match the called genes, so a read error is possible. V is TRBV6-1 and J is TRBJ1-2; D uncertain. Germline CDR1 is MNHNS and CDR2 is SASEGT. The CDR3 totals 11 residues. The CDR3 is CASSEALEYSF. The CDR3, as DNA: TGTGCCAGCAGTGAAGCGCTTGAGTACAGCTTC.

J is TRBJ2-3 and V is TRBV3-1 (or the pseudogene TRBV3-2), with a weak D call TRBD1 (6 bases). The CDR3 consists of 16 residues. Germline V gene lookup returns CDR1 LGHDT and CDR2 YNNKEL (reference sequence). The V end lost 1 base, the J end lost 4 bases, and 15 bases lay between the germline ends. In DNA, the CDR3 is TGTGCCAGCAGCCAAGCCGTGGCAGGGGTGTCAGATACGCAGTATTTT. This gives the protein CASSQAVAGVSDTQYF.

The chain is built from TRBV4-1 and TRBJ1-3; a weak D match, TRBD1 (6 bases). Germline CDR1 reads MGHRA; CDR2 reads YSYEKL. The length of the CDR3 is 17 residues. Deletions cut 3 bases from V and 0 bases from J, with 15 bases between. CDR3: CASSQSYMGASGNTIYF. The CDR3 bases are TGCGCCAGCAGCCAGTCTTACATGGGGGCCTCTGGAAACACCATATATTTT.

V usage is TRBV18 and J usage is TRBJ2-1; 13 nucleotides match TRBD2. CDR3 length: 16 amino acids. Germline V gene sequence: CDR1 KGHSH, CDR2 LQKENI. Trimming cost V 3 bases and J 7 bases; bases outside gene matches: 6. CDR3 bases: TGTGCCAGCTCACCTCTCGGACTAGCGGGGGAGAATGAGCAGTTCTTC. This gives the protein CASSPLGLAGENEQFF.

The rearrangement links TRBV28 to TRBJ2-2; 7 nucleotides line up with TRBD1. The CDR3 consists of 15 residues. The V segment lost 5 bases and the J segment 4 bases; nucleotides outside the gene matches: 7. Germline assignment: CDR1 MDHEN and CDR2 SYDVKM. The CDR3 bases are TGTGCCAGCAGTGCAACAGGGGAAAGCACCGGGGAGCTGTTTTTT. It codes for CASSATGESTGELFF.

The chain combines TRBV11-2 with TRBJ2-3; D assignment may be TRBD1 or TRBD2 (5 bases each). Germline CDR1 reads SGHAT; CDR2 reads FQNNGV. Trimming removed 3 bases from V and 5 bases from J, with 15 bases in between. This CDR3 spans 15 amino acids. The CDR3 is CASSLIRDGQDTQYF. The CDR3 region has the DNA TGTGCCAGCAGCTTGATCCGGGACGGCCAAGATACGCAGTATTTT. Full variable domain (missing parts from reference TRBV11-2 and TRBJ2-3): EAGVAQSPRYKIIEKRQSVAFWCNPISGHATLYWYQQILGQGPKLLIQFQNNGVVDDSQLPKDRFSAERLKGVDSTLKIQPAKLEDSAVYLCASSLIRDGQDTQYFGPGTRLTVL.

The CDR3 DNA reads TGCGCCAGCAGCCAAGCCGGGCCCCCAATGCCCCAGCATTTT. This gives the protein CASSQAGPPMPQHF. The J gene is TRBJ1-5, the V gene TRBV4-1; D gene ambiguous. The CDR3 has 14 amino acids. The V end was cut by 1 base, the J end by 9 bases, with 13 bases between. The germline gives CDR1 MGHRA, CDR2 YSYEKL.

The chain couples TRBV18 to TRBJ1-1, with 8 positions matching TRBD1. This CDR3 is 15 amino acids long. The germline CDR1 and CDR2 sequences are KGHSH and LQKENI. J was trimmed by 5 bases and V by 3 bases; bases with no gene match: 8. CDR3 amino acids: CASSPFGQGRTEAFF. Written as DNA, the CDR3 is TGTGCCAGCTCACCTTTCGGACAGGGACGGACTGAAGCTTTCTTT.

Written as DNA, the CDR3 is TGCGCCAGCAGCCAGATAGACAGGGGCTATGGCTACACCTTC. It yields the protein CASSQIDRGYGYTF. The chain employs TRBV4-3 and TRBJ1-2, with 8 bases identical to TRBD1. Trimming at V came to 3 bases and at J to 4 bases, leaving 4 bases not matched to a gene. The germline CDR1 and CDR2 sequences are LGHNA and YSLEER. The CDR3 extends over 14 amino acids.

This chain links TRBV19 with TRBJ1-5; D call uncertain. In germline, CDR1 is LNHDA, CDR2 SQIVND (reference sequence). The V and J ends lost 8 bases and 4 bases respectively, with 12 bases between them. The CDR3 spans 13 residues. The CDR3 coding sequence is TGTGCCAGTCGAGGCAATCGAAATCAGCCCCAGCATTTT. Its translation is CASRGNRNQPQHF. The variable domain in full, with the rest retrieved from reference TRBV19 and TRBJ1-5, is DGGITQSPKYLFRKEGQNVTLSCEQNLNHDAMYWYRQDPGQGLRLIYYSQIVNDFQKGDIAEGYSVSREKKESFPLTVTSAQKNPTAFYLCASRGNRNQPQHFGDGTRLSIL.

The genes are TRBV10-3 and TRBJ2-1, with D perhaps TRBD2 (6 bases). Germline CDR1 is ENHRY and CDR2 is SYGVKD. Trimming shortened V by 10 bases and J by 7 bases, and 11 bases separated the two germline ends. This CDR3 spans 11 amino acids. CDR3 protein: CATRDLNEQFF. The DNA of the CDR3 is TGTGCCACCCGGGACTTAAATGAGCAGTTCTTC.

The CDR3 protein is CAIRTEGQPQHF. The CDR3 bases are TGTGCCATCAGGACCGAAGGACAGCCCCAGCATTTT. The rearrangement joins TRBV10-3 to TRBJ1-5; D gene unclear. The CDR3 has 12 amino acids. Germline values: CDR1 ENHRY, CDR2 SYGVKD. The V gene lost 6 bases and the J gene lost 7 bases, with 10 bases spanning the gap.